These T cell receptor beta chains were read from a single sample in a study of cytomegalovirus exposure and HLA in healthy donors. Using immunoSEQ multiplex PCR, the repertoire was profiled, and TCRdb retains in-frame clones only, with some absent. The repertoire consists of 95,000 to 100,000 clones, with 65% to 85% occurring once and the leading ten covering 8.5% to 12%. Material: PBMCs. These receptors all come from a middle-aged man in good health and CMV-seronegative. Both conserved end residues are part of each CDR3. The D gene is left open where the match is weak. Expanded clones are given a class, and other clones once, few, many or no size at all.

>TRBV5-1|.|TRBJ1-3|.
CASSLEGGPGNTIYF
TGCGCCAGCAGCTTGGAGGGCGGGCCTGGAAACACCATATATTTT
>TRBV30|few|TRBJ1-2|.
CAWSNVANYGYTF
TGTGCCTGGAGTAACGTAGCTAACTATGGCTACACCTTC
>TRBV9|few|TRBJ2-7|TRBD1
CASSPDREPYEQYF
TGTGCCAGCAGCCCCGACAGGGAGCCCTACGAGCAGTACTTC
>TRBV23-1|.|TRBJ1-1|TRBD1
CASSQTDRAGFTEAFF
TGCGCCAGCAGTCAGACGGACAGGGCGGGGTTCACTGAAGCTTTCTTT
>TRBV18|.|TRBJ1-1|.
CASSPFVYTEAFF
TGTGCCAGCTCACCCTTTGTCTACACTGAAGCTTTCTTT
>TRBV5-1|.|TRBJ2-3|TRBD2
CASSLETSGADTQYF
TGCGCCAGCAGCTTGGAAACTAGCGGGGCAGATACGCAGTATTTT
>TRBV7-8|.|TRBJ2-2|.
CASSLTFGELFF
TGTGCCAGCAGCCTCACTTTTGGGGAGCTGTTTTTT
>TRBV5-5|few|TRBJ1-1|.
CASSLGGPYTEAFF
TGTGCCAGCAGCTTGGGGGGGCCATACACTGAAGCTTTCTTT
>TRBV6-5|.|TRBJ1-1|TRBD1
CASTRDRKFTEAFF
TGTGCCAGCACCCGGGACAGGAAGTTCACTGAAGCTTTCTTT
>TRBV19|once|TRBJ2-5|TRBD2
CASRTSGTQETQYF
TGTGCCAGTAGGACTAGCGGGACCCAAGAGACCCAGTACTTC
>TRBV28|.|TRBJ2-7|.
CASSLGRYEQYF
TGTGCCAGCAGTTTAGGGAGATACGAGCAGTACTTC
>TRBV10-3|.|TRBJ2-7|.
CAISEGGGAPLNEQYF
TGTGCCATCAGTGAGGGAGGGGGGGCCCCTTTGAACGAGCAGTACTTC
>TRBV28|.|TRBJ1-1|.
CASSNALGQLGTEAFF
TGTGCCAGCAGTAACGCTCTTGGACAGTTGGGCACTGAAGCTTTCTTT
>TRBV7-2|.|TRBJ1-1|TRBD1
CASSHRGTEAFF
TGTGCCAGCAGCCACAGGGGCACTGAAGCTTTCTTT
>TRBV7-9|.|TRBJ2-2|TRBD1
CASAPPGTANTGELFF
TGTGCCAGCGCCCCTCCCGGGACAGCGAACACCGGGGAGCTGTTTTTT
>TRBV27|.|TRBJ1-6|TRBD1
CASSSGQGGNSPLHF
TGTGCCAGCAGTTCTGGACAGGGGGGTAATTCACCCCTCCACTTT
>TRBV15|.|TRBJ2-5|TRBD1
CATSKRTGAPQETQYF
TGTGCCACCAGCAAGAGGACAGGGGCGCCTCAAGAGACCCAGTACTTC
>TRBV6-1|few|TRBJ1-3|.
CASTEDRAGNTIYF
TGTGCCAGCACCGAAGACAGAGCTGGAAACACCATATATTTT
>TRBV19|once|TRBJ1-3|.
CASIPPDGNTIYF
TGTGCCAGTATCCCCCCAGATGGAAACACCATATATTTT
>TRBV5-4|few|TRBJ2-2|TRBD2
CASSLVASGSPGELFF
TGTGCCAGCAGCTTGGTGGCTAGCGGGAGTCCCGGGGAGCTGTTTTTT
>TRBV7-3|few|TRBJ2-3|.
CASSQVAGDTQYF
TGTGCTAGCAGTCAAGTGGCGGGAGATACGCAGTATTTT
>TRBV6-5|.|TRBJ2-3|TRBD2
CASSLRLASDTQYF
TGTGCCAGCAGTTTGCGACTAGCATCGGATACGCAGTATTTT
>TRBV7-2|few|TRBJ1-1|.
CASSLGQLEAFF
TGTGCCAGCAGCTTAGGTCAGTTAGAAGCTTTCTTT
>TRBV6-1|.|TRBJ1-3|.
CASSGAGAGNTIYF
TGTGCCAGCAGTGGTGCAGGGGCTGGAAACACCATATATTTT
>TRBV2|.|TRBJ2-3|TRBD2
CASTEGSSGGYTDTQYF
TGTGCCAGCACCGAAGGGAGTAGCGGGGGCTACACAGATACGCAGTATTTT
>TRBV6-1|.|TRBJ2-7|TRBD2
CATTEESAGGYEQYF
TGTGCCACCACGGAGGAGTCGGCGGGGGGCTACGAGCAGTACTTC
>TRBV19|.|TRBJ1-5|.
CASNLGRPNQPQHF
TGTGCCAGTAACTTAGGCAGGCCCAATCAGCCCCAGCATTTT
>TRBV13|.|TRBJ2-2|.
CASRQPGTGGELFF
TGTGCCAGCAGACAACCCGGGACTGGCGGGGAGCTGTTTTTT
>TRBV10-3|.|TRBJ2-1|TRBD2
CAIRQARGRDEQFF
TGTGCCATCAGACAGGCCCGCGGGAGAGATGAGCAGTTCTTC
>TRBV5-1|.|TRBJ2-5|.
CASSFPAGGETQYF
TGCGCCAGCAGCTTCCCGGCCGGAGGAGAGACCCAGTACTTC
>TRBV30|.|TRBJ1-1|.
CAWNIPNTEAFF
TGTGCCTGGAACATACCGAACACTGAAGCTTTCTTT
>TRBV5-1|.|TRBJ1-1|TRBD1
CASSIPGQAGNTEAFF
TGCGCCAGCAGCATACCGGGACAGGCGGGGAACACTGAAGCTTTCTTT
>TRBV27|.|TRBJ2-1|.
CASTQRRRGSYNEQFF
TGTGCCAGCACCCAACGCCGGAGGGGCTCCTACAATGAGCAGTTCTTC
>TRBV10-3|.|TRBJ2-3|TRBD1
CAIRDGTGTDTQYF
TGTGCCATCAGGGACGGGACAGGCACAGATACGCAGTATTTT
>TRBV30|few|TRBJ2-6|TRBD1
CAWSVPPGQGSGANVLTF
TGTGCCTGGAGTGTACCGCCGGGACAGGGCTCTGGGGCCAACGTCCTGACTTTC
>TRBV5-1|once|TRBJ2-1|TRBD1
CASSLAGTGSYNEQFF
TGCGCCAGCAGCTTGGCCGGGACAGGGAGCTACAATGAGCAGTTCTTC
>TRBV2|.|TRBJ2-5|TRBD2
CASSEEVAGGPTQYF
TGTGCCAGCAGTGAAGAGGTAGCGGGAGGTCCGACCCAGTACTTC
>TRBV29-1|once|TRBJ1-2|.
CSDYILLNYGYTF
TGCAGCGATTATATCCTTCTCAACTATGGCTACACCTTC
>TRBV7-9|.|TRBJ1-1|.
CASSLALGGTEAFF
TGTGCCAGCAGCTTAGCGCTGGGGGGCACTGAAGCTTTCTTT
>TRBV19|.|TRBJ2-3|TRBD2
CASSISSGGSTDTQYF
TGTGCCAGTAGTATCTCCAGCGGGGGAAGCACAGATACGCAGTATTTT
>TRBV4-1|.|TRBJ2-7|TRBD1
CASSQVLGQEEPYEQYF
TGCGCCAGCAGCCAAGTTTTAGGACAGGAGGAACCCTACGAGCAGTACTTC
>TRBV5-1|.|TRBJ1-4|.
CASGRTGRGNEKLFF
TGCGCCAGCGGGAGGACCGGGAGGGGTAATGAAAAACTGTTTTTT
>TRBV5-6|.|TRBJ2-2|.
CASSPVGVASGELFF
TGTGCCAGCAGCCCGGTCGGGGTCGCTTCCGGGGAGCTGTTTTTT
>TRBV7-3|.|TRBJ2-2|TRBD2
CASSLRGTSDLLYTGELFF
TGTGCCAGCAGCTTAAGGGGGACTAGCGACCTACTGTACACCGGGGAGCTGTTTTTT